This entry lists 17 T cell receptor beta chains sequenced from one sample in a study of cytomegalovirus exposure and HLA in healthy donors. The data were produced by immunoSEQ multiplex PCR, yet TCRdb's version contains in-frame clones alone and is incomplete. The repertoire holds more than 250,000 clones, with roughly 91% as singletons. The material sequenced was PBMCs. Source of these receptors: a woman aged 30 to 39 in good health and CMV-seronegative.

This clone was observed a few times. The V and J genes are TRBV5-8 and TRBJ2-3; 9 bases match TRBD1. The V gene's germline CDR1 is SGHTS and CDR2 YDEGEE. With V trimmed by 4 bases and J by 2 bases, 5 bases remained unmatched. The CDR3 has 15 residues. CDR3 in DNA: TGTGCCAGCAGCAGAGGACAGGGGCACACAGATACGCAGTATTTT. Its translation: CASSRGQGHTDTQYF.

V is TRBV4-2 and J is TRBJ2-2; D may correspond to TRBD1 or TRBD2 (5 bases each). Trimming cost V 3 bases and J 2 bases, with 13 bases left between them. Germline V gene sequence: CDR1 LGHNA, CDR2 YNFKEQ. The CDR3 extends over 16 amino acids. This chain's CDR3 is CASSQFEWDNTGELFF. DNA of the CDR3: TGTGCCAGCAGCCAGTTCGAGTGGGACAACACCGGGGAGCTGTTTTTT.

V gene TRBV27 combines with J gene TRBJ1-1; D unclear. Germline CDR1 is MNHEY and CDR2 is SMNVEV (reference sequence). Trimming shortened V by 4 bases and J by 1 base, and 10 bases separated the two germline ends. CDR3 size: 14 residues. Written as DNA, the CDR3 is TGTGCCAGCAGTTATGGACGGTCGAACACTGAAGCTTTCTTT. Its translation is CASSYGRSNTEAFF.

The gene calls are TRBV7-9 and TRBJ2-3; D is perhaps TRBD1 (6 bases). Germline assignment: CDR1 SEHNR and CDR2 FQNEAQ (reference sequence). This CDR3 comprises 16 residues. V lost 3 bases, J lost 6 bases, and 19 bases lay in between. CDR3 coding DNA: TGTGCCAGCAGCTTTCAAAGACAGGTGGCTATGGATACGCAGTATTTT. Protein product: CASSFQRQVAMDTQYF.

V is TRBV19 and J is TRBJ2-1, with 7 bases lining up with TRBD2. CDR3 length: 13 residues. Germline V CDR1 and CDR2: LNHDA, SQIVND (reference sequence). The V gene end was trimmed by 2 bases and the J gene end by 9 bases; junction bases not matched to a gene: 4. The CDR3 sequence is CASSIIRGVEQFF. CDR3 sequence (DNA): TGTGCCAGTAGTATAATTCGGGGGGTTGAGCAGTTCTTC.

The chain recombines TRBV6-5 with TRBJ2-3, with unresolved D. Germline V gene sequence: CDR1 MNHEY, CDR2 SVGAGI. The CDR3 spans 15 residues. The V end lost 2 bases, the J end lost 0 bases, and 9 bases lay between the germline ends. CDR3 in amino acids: CASSYTEASTDTQYF. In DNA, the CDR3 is TGTGCCAGCAGTTACACCGAGGCGAGCACAGATACGCAGTATTTT.

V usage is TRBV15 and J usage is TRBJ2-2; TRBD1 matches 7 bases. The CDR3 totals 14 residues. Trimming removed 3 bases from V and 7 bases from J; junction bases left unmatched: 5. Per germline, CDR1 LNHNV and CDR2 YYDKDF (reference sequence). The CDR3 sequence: CATSRQTGHGELFF. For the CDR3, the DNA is TGTGCCACCAGCAGGCAGACAGGGCACGGGGAGCTGTTTTTT.

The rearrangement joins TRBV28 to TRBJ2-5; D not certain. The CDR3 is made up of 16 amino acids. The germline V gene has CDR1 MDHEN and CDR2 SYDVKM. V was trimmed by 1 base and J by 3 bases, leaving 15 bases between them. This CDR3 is CASSLFALLRKETQYF. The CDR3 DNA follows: TGTGCCAGCAGTTTATTTGCCCTACTACGTAAAGAGACCCAGTACTTC.

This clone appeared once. The CDR3 is CASSLIQGAHYGYTF. The CDR3 DNA is TGTGCCAGCAGTCTTATCCAGGGCGCCCACTATGGCTACACCTTC. The chain couples TRBV28 to TRBJ1-2, with D perhaps TRBD1 (5 bases). Germline CDR1 reads MDHEN; CDR2 reads SYDVKM. Trimming shortened V by 5 bases and J by 3 bases, and 16 bases separated the two germline ends. The CDR3 has 15 amino acids.

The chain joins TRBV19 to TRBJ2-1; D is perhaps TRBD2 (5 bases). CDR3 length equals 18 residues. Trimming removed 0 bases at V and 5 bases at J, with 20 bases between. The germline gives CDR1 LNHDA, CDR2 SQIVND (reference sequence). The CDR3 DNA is TGTGCCAGTAGTATAGAGGCTAGCCGGGTTGCAAGGGACAATGAGCAGTTCTTC. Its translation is CASSIEASRVARDNEQFF.

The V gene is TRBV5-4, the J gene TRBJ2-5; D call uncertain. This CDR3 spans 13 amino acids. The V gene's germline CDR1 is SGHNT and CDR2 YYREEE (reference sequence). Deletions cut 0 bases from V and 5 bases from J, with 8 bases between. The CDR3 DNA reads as TGTGCCAGCAGCTTGGAGCAGGTCGAGACCCAGTACTTC. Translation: CASSLEQVETQYF.

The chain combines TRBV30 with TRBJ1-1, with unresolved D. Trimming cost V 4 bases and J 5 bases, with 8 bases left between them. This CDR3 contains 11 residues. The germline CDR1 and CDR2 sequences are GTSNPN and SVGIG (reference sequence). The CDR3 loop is CAWTERTEAFF. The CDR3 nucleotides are TGTGCCTGGACAGAGCGAACTGAAGCTTTCTTT. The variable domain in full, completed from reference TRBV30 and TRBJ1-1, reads SQTIHQWPATLVQPVGSPLSLECTVEGTSNPNLYWYRQAAGRGLQLLFYSVGIGQISSEVPQNLSASRPQDRQFILSSKKLLLSDSGFYLCAWTERTEAFFGQGTRLTVV.

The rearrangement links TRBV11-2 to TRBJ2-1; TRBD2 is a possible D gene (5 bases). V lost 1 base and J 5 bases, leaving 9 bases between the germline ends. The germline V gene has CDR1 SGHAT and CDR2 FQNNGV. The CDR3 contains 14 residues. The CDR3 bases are TGTGCCAGCAGCTTAGGTATGACTAACAATGAGCAGTTCTTC. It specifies CASSLGMTNNEQFF.

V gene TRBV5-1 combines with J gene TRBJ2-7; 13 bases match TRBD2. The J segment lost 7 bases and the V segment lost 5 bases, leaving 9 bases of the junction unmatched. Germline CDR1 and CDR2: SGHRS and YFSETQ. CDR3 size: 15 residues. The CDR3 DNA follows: TGCGCCAGCAGTAGACTAGCGGGAGGCGTAGAAGAGCAGTACTTC. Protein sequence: CASSRLAGGVEEQYF.

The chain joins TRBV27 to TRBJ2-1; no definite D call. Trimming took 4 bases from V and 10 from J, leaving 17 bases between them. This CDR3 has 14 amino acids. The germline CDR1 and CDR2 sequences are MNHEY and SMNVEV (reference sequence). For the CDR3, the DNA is TGTGCCAGCAGTTCCCTAGTCATGGAAGAAGAGCAGTTCTTC. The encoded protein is CASSSLVMEEEQFF.

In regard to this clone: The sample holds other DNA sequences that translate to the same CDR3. Written as DNA, the CDR3 is TGTGCCAGCAGTTCCGGGACAGGGGGCTACGAGCAGTACTTC. This encodes CASSSGTGGYEQYF. This chain joins TRBV6-5 and TRBJ2-7; 11 bases are a match to TRBD1. The CDR3 is 14 amino acids. The trim removed 4 bases at V and 3 bases at J, leaving 2 bases unmatched. Germline V gene sequence: CDR1 MNHEY, CDR2 SVGAGI.

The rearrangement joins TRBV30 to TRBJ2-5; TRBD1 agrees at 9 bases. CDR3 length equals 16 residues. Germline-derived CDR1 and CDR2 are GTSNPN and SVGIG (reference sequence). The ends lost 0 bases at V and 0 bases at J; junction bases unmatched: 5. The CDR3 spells CAWSVGTGKDQETQYF. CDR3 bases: TGTGCCTGGAGTGTTGGGACAGGGAAGGACCAAGAGACCCAGTACTTC.